The 9 T cell receptor beta chains given below trace back to one sample, sequenced in a study of control samples from healthy donors and cancer patients. Data came from immunoSEQ multiplex PCR; TCRdb stores just in-frame clones and leaves some out. The top ten clones hold roughly 2.8% of a sample with 100,000 to 150,000 clones, more than 70% of them seen once. The sequenced sample consisted of blood. Receptors originate from a man in his sixties in good health.

The rearrangement joins TRBV3-1 (or the pseudogene TRBV3-2) to TRBJ1-6; D uncertain. The CDR3 sequence is 15 residues long. The germline V and J ends were trimmed by 3 bases and 3 bases, with 9 bases remaining between them. The germline CDR1 and CDR2 sequences are LGHDT and YNNKEL (reference sequence). The CDR3 DNA follows: TGTGCCAGCAGCCAGGTGGACGGCTATAATTCACCCCTCCACTTT. The encoded protein is CASSQVDGYNSPLHF.

The chain employs TRBV18 and TRBJ2-3, with 8 bases aligning to TRBD1. This CDR3 spans 16 amino acids. The trim removed 3 bases at V and 2 bases at J, leaving 7 bases unmatched. The germline V gene encodes CDR1 KGHSH and CDR2 LQKENI. CDR3 region: CASSPPTGDNTDTQYF. The CDR3 nucleotides are TGTGCCAGCTCACCGCCGACAGGGGATAACACAGATACGCAGTATTTT.

The chain links TRBV18 to TRBJ1-1; D is ambiguous. Germline CDR1 KGHSH, CDR2 LQKENI. The CDR3 is made up of 14 amino acids. Trimming removed 3 bases at V and 4 bases at J, with 12 bases between. The CDR3 loop reads CASSPSRQATEAFF. CDR3 DNA sequence: TGTGCCAGCTCACCCTCCAGGCAGGCCACTGAAGCTTTCTTT.

The CDR3: CASGPMGTFSEGNQPQHF. CDR3 nucleotide sequence: TGTGCCAGTGGTCCGATGGGAACTTTTTCCGAGGGCAATCAGCCCCAGCATTTT. This rearrangement joins TRBV19 to TRBJ1-5; unclear D gene. Germline CDR1 and CDR2: LNHDA and SQIVND (reference sequence). This CDR3 is built from 18 residues. The V and J ends lost 8 bases and 2 bases respectively, with 25 bases between them.

V usage is TRBV7-9 and J usage is TRBJ1-5; D remains ambiguous. The V gene lost 3 bases and the J gene lost 3 bases, with 15 bases spanning the gap. CDR1 is SEHNR, CDR2 FQNEAQ, per germline (reference sequence). The CDR3 consists of 16 residues. CDR3 sequence (DNA): TGTGCCAGCAGCTTGGGTGATCTTGACCTCAATCAGCCCCAGCATTTT. It codes for CASSLGDLDLNQPQHF.

V usage is TRBV9 and J usage is TRBJ2-4; 7 nucleotides agree with TRBD2. V gave up 7 bases and J gave up 3 bases; unmatched junction bases: 7. Germline-derived CDR1 and CDR2 are SGDLS and YYNGEE. The CDR3 consists of 14 residues. The CDR3 is CASSERGDKNIQYF. CDR3 in DNA: TGTGCCAGCTCGGAGCGGGGAGACAAAAACATTCAGTACTTC.

This chain joins TRBV28 and TRBJ1-2; D might be TRBD1 (5 bases). The CDR3 covers 14 residues. V was clipped by 3 bases and J by 2 bases, with 10 bases between them. Germline-derived CDR1 and CDR2 are MDHEN and SYDVKM. CDR3: CASSFTRGNYGYTF. DNA for the CDR3: TGTGCCAGCAGTTTCACACGGGGCAACTATGGCTACACCTTC.

The rearrangement joins TRBV7-9 to TRBJ1-1; D possibly corresponds to TRBD1 (6 bases). The germline CDR1 and CDR2 sequences are SEHNR and FQNEAQ (reference sequence). The V gene lost 5 bases and the J gene lost 4 bases, with 11 bases spanning the gap. The CDR3 is 13 residues long. CDR3 sequence reads: CASSSRGPTEAFF. As DNA, the CDR3 is TGTGCCAGCAGCAGCAGGGGTCCCACTGAAGCTTTCTTT.

The rearrangement joins TRBV7-2 to TRBJ2-1, with no clear D. The germline V gene encodes CDR1 SGHTA and CDR2 FQGNSA. CDR3 length equals 15 residues. The germline V and J ends were trimmed by 3 bases and 4 bases, with 13 bases remaining between them. This CDR3 reads CASSLDRSQYNEQFF. CDR3 nucleotides: TGTGCCAGCAGCTTGGATCGTTCACAGTACAATGAGCAGTTCTTC.